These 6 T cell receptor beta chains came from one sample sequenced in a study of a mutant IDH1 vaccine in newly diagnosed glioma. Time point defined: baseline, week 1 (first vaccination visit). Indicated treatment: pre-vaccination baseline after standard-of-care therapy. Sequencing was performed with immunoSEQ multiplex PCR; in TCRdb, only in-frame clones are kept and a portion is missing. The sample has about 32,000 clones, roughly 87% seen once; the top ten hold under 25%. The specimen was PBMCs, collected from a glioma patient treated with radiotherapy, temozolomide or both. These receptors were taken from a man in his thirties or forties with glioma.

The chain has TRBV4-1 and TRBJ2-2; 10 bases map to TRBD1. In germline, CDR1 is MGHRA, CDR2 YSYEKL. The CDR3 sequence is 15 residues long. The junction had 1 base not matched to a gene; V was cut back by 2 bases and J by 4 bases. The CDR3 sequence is CASSQRTGGTGELFF. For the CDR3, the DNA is TGCGCCAGCAGCCAACGGACAGGGGGCACCGGGGAGCTGTTTTTT.

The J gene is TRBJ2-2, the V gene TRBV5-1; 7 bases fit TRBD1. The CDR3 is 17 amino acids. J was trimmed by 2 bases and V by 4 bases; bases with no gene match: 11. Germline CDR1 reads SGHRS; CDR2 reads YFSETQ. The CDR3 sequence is CASSKGQKNSNTGELFF. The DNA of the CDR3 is TGCGCCAGCAGCAAGGGACAGAAGAATTCTAACACCGGGGAGCTGTTTTTT.

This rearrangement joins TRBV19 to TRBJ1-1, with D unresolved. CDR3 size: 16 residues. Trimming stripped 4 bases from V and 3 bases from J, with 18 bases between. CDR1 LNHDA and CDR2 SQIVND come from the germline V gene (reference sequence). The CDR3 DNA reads TGTGCCAGTAGTACGATTCCAAGTGGACTCGACACTGAAGCTTTCTTT. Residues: CASSTIPSGLDTEAFF.

CDR3 residues: CASSFQSGGELFF. The CDR3 region has the DNA TGTGCCAGCAGCTTCCAGTCGGGGGGGGAGCTGTTTTTT. The chain has TRBV5-5 and TRBJ2-2, with D perhaps TRBD2 (5 bases). The CDR3 is made up of 13 amino acids. Trimming pared 2 bases from V and 8 bases from J, leaving 10 bases between. The V gene's germline CDR1 is SGHKS and CDR2 YYEKEE (reference sequence). The variable domain in full, completed from reference TRBV5-5 and TRBJ2-2, reads DAGVTQSPTHLIKTRGQQVTLRCSPISGHKSVSWYQQVLGQGPQFIFQYYEKEERGRGNFPDRFSARQFPNYSSELNVNALLLGDSALYLCASSFQSGGELFFGEGSRLTVL.

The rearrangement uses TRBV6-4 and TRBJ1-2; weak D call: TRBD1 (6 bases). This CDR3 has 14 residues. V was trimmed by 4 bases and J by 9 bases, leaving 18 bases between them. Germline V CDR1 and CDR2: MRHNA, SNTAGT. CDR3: CASSGDTLSHRYTF. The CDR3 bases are TGTGCCAGCAGTGGGGACACACTTTCTCACCGCTACACCTTC.

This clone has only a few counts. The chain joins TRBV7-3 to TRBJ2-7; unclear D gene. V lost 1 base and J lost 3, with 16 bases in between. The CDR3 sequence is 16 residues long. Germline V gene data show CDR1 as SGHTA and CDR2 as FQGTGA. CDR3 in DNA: TGTGCCAGCAGCTTAAAACCTCGGCATTCCCTCTACGAGCAGTACTTC. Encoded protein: CASSLKPRHSLYEQYF. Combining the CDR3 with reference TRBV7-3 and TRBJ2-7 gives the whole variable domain GAGVSQTPSNKVTEKGKYVELRCDPISGHTALYWYRQSLGQGPEFLIYFQGTGAADDSGLPNDRFFAVRPEGSVSTLKIQRTERGDSAVYLCASSLKPRHSLYEQYFGPGTRLTVT.